What follows are 21 T cell receptor beta chains derived from one specimen sequenced in a study of shared clonotypes between healthy human individuals. Here immunoSEQ multiplex PCR was the method, and the copy in TCRdb shows in-frame clones only, minus some. The sample has 2 million to 2.5 million clones, about nine tenths seen once. The sequencing sample was made of naive CD4+ T cells from PBMCs. Subset: CD45RA+ positively selected. All receptors derive from a man aged 18 to 29 in good health. Some clones in this sample may be carry-over from other donors' samples.

The J gene is TRBJ2-3, the V gene TRBV4-3; D might be TRBD1 (5 bases). The CDR3 covers 14 residues. Germline loops: CDR1 LGHNA, CDR2 YSLEER. V lost 1 base and J 1 base, leaving 6 bases between the germline ends. In DNA, the CDR3 is TGCGCCAGCAGCCAAGGCAGGGGCACAGATACGCAGTATTTT. Translation gives CASSQGRGTDTQYF.

The rearrangement joins TRBV21-1 to TRBJ1-5. TRBV21-1 is a recognized pseudogene. There are 13 residues in the CDR3. CDR3 loop: CVGGTYSNQPQHF. The CDR3, as DNA: TGTGTTGGGGGGACTTATAGCAATCAGCCCCAGCATTTT.

A word on this clone: Other DNA sequences from this sample encode an identical CDR3 as well. This rearrangement joins TRBV28 to TRBJ1-1; no clear D gene. The CDR3 length is 12 residues. V lost 5 bases, J lost 3 bases, and 7 bases lay in between. Germline V gives CDR1 MDHEN, CDR2 SYDVKM. The CDR3 here is CASSRGHTEAFF. As DNA, the CDR3 is TGTGCCAGCAGTCGTGGGCACACTGAAGCTTTCTTT.

Only a few counts were recorded for this clone. Other DNA sequences in the same sample also yield this CDR3. V is TRBV30 and J is TRBJ1-6; D is unresolved. The CDR3 consists of 11 residues. V was trimmed by 0 bases and J by 8 bases, leaving 2 bases between them. Per germline, CDR1 GTSNPN and CDR2 SVGIG (reference sequence). For the CDR3, the DNA is TGTGCCTGGAGTGTGGATTCACCCCTCCACTTT. Translated: CAWSVDSPLHF.

This clone was counted only a few times. The rearrangement joins TRBV5-4 to TRBJ1-3, with 7 bases that match TRBD1. The length of the CDR3 is 15 residues. Germline CDR1 SGHNT, CDR2 YYREEE (reference sequence). Trimming cost V 4 bases and J 0 bases; bases outside gene matches: 4. The DNA of the CDR3 is TGTGCCAGCAGCCCGGGACAGAACTCTGGAAACACCATATATTTT. It translates to CASSPGQNSGNTIYF. The full variable domain, its missing parts supplied by reference TRBV5-4 and TRBJ1-3, is ETGVTQSPTHLIKTRGQQVTLRCSSQSGHNTVSWYQQALGQGPQFIFQYYREEENGRGNFPPRFSGLQFPNYSSELNVNALELDDSALYLCASSPGQNSGNTIYFGEGSWLTVV.

This chain uses TRBV18 with TRBJ1-5, with TRBD1 matching over 8 bases. Germline CDR1 is KGHSH and CDR2 is LQKENI. The CDR3 length is 14 residues. The trim removed 4 bases at V and 3 bases at J, leaving 2 bases unmatched. The CDR3 region is CASSRDRLNQPQHF. The DNA for the CDR3 is TGTGCCAGCTCACGGGACAGGCTCAATCAGCCCCAGCATTTT. Complete variable domain (other parts from reference TRBV18 and TRBJ1-5): NAGVMQNPRHLVRRRGQEARLRCSPMKGHSHVYWYRQLPEEGLKFMVYLQKENIIDESGMPKERFSAEFPKEGPSILRIQQVVRGDSAAYFCASSRDRLNQPQHFGDGTRLSIL.

V and J are TRBV19 and TRBJ2-7; D gene ambiguous. Deletions cut 6 bases from V and 0 bases from J, with 12 bases between. The CDR3 contains 14 residues. Germline V gene lookup returns CDR1 LNHDA and CDR2 SQIVND (reference sequence). CDR3 residues: CASRWTELSYEQYF. The DNA of the CDR3 is TGTGCCAGTAGATGGACGGAACTCTCCTACGAGCAGTACTTC.

Turning to this clone: Other DNA sequences in the sample encode the same CDR3. The rearrangement joins TRBV5-1 to TRBJ1-5; D unresolved. CDR3 length: 14 amino acids. V was cut by 0 bases and J by 2 bases, with 6 bases left in between. Per germline, CDR1 SGHRS and CDR2 YFSETQ. The CDR3 DNA reads as TGCGCCAGCAGCTTGGGTTCGGGCAATCAGCCCCAGCATTTT. Its protein product is CASSLGSGNQPQHF.

The chain couples TRBV5-1 to TRBJ2-3; 10 nucleotides agree with TRBD1. The CDR3 has 15 amino acids. V lost 7 bases and J lost 1; bases outside the gene matches: 6. CDR1 is SGHRS and CDR2 is YFSETQ in the germline V gene. Here the CDR3 reads CASGGTGVGTDTQYF. DNA for the CDR3: TGCGCCAGCGGCGGGACAGGGGTTGGCACAGATACGCAGTATTTT.

As regards this clone: The sample holds other DNA sequences that translate to the same CDR3. J is TRBJ2-7 and V is TRBV28, with D tentatively TRBD2 (6 bases). The CDR3 runs 14 residues. The germline V gene has CDR1 MDHEN and CDR2 SYDVKM. V dropped 2 bases and J dropped 3 bases, with 11 bases sitting between them. The DNA for the CDR3 is TGTGCCAGCAGTTTAGGAGGGAGAGACTACGAGCAGTACTTC. Translated: CASSLGGRDYEQYF.

The chain is built from TRBV10-1 and TRBJ1-1; no firm D call. Deletions cut 6 bases from V and 0 bases from J, with 8 bases between. Germline V CDR1 and CDR2: WNHNN, SYGVQD (reference sequence). This CDR3 contains 13 residues. CDR3 DNA sequence: TGCGCCAGCAGACTGACGCTGAACACTGAAGCTTTCTTT. Protein sequence: CASRLTLNTEAFF.

This chain links TRBV10-2 with TRBJ2-3; 8 bases are shared with TRBD2. Germline CDR1 reads WSHSY; CDR2 reads SAAADI. This CDR3 is built from 15 residues. The ends lost 8 bases at V and 4 bases at J; junction bases unmatched: 11. The CDR3 loop is CASGPRGLGADTQYF. CDR3 in DNA: TGCGCCAGCGGACCCCGGGGACTAGGTGCAGATACGCAGTATTTT.

The gene calls are TRBV18 and TRBJ2-5; D unclear. V lost 3 bases, J lost 1 base, and 18 bases lay in between. CDR3 length equals 17 residues. In germline, CDR1 is KGHSH, CDR2 LQKENI. CDR3 region: CASSPLVAQTTQETQYF. The CDR3 DNA reads as TGTGCCAGCTCACCGCTCGTGGCCCAAACCACCCAAGAGACCCAGTACTTC.

CDR3: CASSLVVGPFNEQFF. The CDR3, as DNA: TGTGCCAGCAGCTTAGTGGTGGGCCCCTTCAATGAGCAGTTCTTC. The chain joins TRBV7-2 to TRBJ2-1; D is undetermined. The CDR3 totals 15 residues. The germline gives CDR1 SGHTA, CDR2 FQGNSA. The V end was cut by 1 base, the J end by 6 bases, with 13 bases between. Full variable domain (remainder filled in from reference TRBV7-2 and TRBJ2-1): GAGVSQSPSNKVTEKGKDVELRCDPISGHTALYWYRQSLGQGLEFLIYFQGNSAPDKSGLPSDRFSAERTGGSVSTLTIQRTQQEDSAVYLCASSLVVGPFNEQFFGPGTRLTVL.

The J gene is TRBJ2-2, the V gene TRBV28; D assignment may be TRBD1 or TRBD2 (5 bases each). Germline CDR1 is MDHEN and CDR2 is SYDVKM. CDR3 length: 15 residues. The V end was cut by 6 bases, the J end by 1 base, with 12 bases between. CDR3 loop: CASRPGTGNTGELFF. CDR3 DNA sequence: TGTGCCAGCAGGCCCGGGACGGGGAACACCGGGGAGCTGTTTTTT. The full variable domain, in which reference TRBV28 and TRBJ2-2 provide the parts outside the CDR3, is DVKVTQSSRYLVKRTGEKVFLECVQDMDHENMFWYRQDPGLGLRLIYFSYDVKMKEKGDIPEGYSVSREKKERFSLILESASTNQTSMYLCASRPGTGNTGELFFGEGSRLTVL.

This chain connects TRBV14 to TRBJ2-2; 10 nucleotides match TRBD2. J was trimmed by 1 base and V by 1 base; bases with no gene match: 0. The CDR3 covers 16 residues. Germline loops: CDR1 SGHDN, CDR2 FVKESK. The CDR3 is CASSQGTSGNTGELFF. The CDR3 region has the DNA TGTGCCAGCAGCCAAGGGACTAGCGGGAACACCGGGGAGCTGTTTTTT.

The rearrangement joins TRBV5-6 to TRBJ2-1, with D possibly being TRBD2 (5 bases). V lost 2 bases to trimming and J lost 4 bases, with 16 bases between them. Germline-derived CDR1 and CDR2 are SGHDT and YYEEEE. The CDR3 sequence is 16 residues long. The CDR3 protein is CASSFGLLDGYNEQFF. The CDR3 DNA follows: TGTGCCAGCAGCTTCGGGCTACTAGATGGGTACAATGAGCAGTTCTTC. Based on the CDR3 plus reference TRBV5-6 and TRBJ2-1, the full variable domain is DAGVTQSPTHLIKTRGQQVTLRCSPKSGHDTVSWYQQALGQGPQFIFQYYEEEERQRGNFPDRFSGHQFPNYSSELNVNALLLGDSALYLCASSFGLLDGYNEQFFGPGTRLTVL.

The chain combines TRBV25-1 with TRBJ2-7; TRBD1 might be the D (6 bases). The germline V and J ends were trimmed by 3 bases and 5 bases, with 20 bases remaining between them. Germline loops: CDR1 MGHDK, CDR2 SYGVNS. The CDR3 has 16 amino acids. This CDR3 is CASSDIGAGAFDEQYF. The CDR3 region has the DNA TGTGCCAGCAGTGATATCGGTGCAGGGGCGTTCGACGAGCAGTACTTC.

This chain links TRBV7-2 with TRBJ2-4; 7 nucleotides align to TRBD1. This CDR3 has 17 amino acids. V dropped 1 base and J dropped 0; count of bases not matched to a gene: 6. The germline gives CDR1 SGHTA, CDR2 FQGNSA. The CDR3 here is CASSLVGTDLAKNIQYF. For the CDR3, the DNA is TGTGCCAGCAGCTTAGTGGGGACAGATCTAGCCAAAAACATTCAGTACTTC.

V gene TRBV27 combines with J gene TRBJ1-2; D gene unclear. Germline V CDR1 and CDR2: MNHEY, SMNVEV (reference sequence). CDR3 length: 14 amino acids. V lost 0 bases to trimming and J lost 8 bases, with 13 bases between them. The CDR3 region has the DNA TGTGCCAGCAGTTTATCGGTCACCCTGGACGGCTACACCTTC. Its protein product is CASSLSVTLDGYTF.

The rearrangement links TRBV5-1 to TRBJ1-2, with 8 bases aligning to TRBD1. The germline CDR1 and CDR2 sequences are SGHRS and YFSETQ. The CDR3 totals 14 residues. The V and J ends lost 4 bases and 5 bases, in that order; junction bases with no gene match: 7. This CDR3 is CASSIDRGVYGYTF. The CDR3 DNA is TGCGCCAGCAGCATTGACAGGGGAGTGTATGGCTACACCTTC.